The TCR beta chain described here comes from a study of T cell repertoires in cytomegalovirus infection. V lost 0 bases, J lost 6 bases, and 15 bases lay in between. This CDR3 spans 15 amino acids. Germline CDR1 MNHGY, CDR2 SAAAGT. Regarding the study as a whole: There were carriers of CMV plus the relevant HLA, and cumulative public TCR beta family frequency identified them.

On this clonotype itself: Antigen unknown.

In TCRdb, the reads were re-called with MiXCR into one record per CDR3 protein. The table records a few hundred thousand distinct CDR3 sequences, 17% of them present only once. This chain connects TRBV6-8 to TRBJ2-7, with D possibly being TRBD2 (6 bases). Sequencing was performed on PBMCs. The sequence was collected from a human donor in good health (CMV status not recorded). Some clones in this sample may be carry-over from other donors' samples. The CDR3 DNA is TGTGCCAGCAGTTACTCGACCGGGAGAGAGAGCGAGCAGTACTTC. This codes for CASSYSTGRESEQYF.